This T cell receptor beta chain was profiled in a study of a mutant IDH1 vaccine in newly diagnosed glioma. Points on this clone: Its antigen is as yet unknown.

The germline V gene encodes CDR1 LNHDA and CDR2 SQIVND (reference sequence). This CDR3 region has 14 residues. Trimming pared 4 bases from V and 5 bases from J, leaving 15 bases between. Regarding time point: week 35, safety follow-up. One vaccine dose held 300 ug of mutant IDH1 20-mer peptide and came with topical imiquimod. Each astrocytoma in the donors was new, WHO grade 3 or 4, IDH1-mutant and ATRX-lost. Only in-frame clones appear in the TCRdb table, and some are missing; sequencing was by immunoSEQ multiplex PCR. The table lists some 33,000 clones, approximately 79% of them singletons. Regarding the study as a whole: Shifts in the top peripheral T cell clonotypes seemed unrelated to pseudoprogression.

The V gene is TRBV19, the J gene TRBJ2-7; D might be TRBD1 (5 bases). The TCR comes from a woman in her 30s with glioma. Some clones in this sample may be carry-over from other donors' samples. Sequencing was performed on PBMCs, taken from a glioma patient whose treatment included an IDH1 peptide vaccine. The CDR3 nucleotides are TGTGCCAGTAGTAAGCCAGGGTTGTTGGACGAGCAGTACTTC. It codes for CASSKPGLLDEQYF.